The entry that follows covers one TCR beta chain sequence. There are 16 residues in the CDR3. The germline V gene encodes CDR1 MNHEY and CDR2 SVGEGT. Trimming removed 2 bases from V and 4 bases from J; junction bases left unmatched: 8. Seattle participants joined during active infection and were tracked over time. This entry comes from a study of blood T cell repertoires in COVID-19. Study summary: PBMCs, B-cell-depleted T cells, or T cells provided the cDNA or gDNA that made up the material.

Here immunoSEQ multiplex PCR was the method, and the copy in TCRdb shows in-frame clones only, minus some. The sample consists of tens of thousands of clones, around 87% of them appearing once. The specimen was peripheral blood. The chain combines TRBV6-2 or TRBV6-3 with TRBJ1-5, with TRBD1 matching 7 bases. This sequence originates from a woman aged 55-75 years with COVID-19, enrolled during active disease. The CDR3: CASSYGNRGPNQPQHF. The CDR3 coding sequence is TGTGCCAGCAGTTACGGAAACAGGGGTCCTAATCAGCCCCAGCATTTT.